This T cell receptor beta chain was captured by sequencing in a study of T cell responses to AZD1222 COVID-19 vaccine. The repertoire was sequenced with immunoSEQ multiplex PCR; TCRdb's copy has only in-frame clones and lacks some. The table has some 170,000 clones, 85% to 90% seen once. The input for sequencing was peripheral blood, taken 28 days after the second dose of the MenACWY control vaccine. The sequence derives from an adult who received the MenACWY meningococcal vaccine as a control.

The CDR3 DNA sequence: TGTGCCACCAGCAGAGATGGGGAGCTCTACGAGCAGTACTTC. This encodes CATSRDGELYEQYF. This chain joins TRBV15 and TRBJ2-7; tentatively, D is TRBD2 (5 bases). The V end was cut by 0 bases, the J end by 3 bases, with 9 bases between. Germline V CDR1 and CDR2: LNHNV, YYDKDF (reference sequence). The CDR3 runs to 14 residues.